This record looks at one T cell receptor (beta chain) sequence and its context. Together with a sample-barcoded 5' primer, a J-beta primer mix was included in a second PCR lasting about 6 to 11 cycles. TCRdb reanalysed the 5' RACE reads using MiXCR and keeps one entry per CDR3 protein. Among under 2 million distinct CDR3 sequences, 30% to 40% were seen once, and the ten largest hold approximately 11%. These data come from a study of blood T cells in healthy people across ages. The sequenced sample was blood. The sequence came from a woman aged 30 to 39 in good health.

CDR3 region: CASSYTINEQFF. CDR3 coding DNA: TGTGCCAGCAGTTATACGATCAATGAGCAGTTCTTC. This chain links TRBV27 with TRBJ2-1; the D is unclear. The CDR3 has 12 amino acids. The V end lost 4 bases, the J end lost 6 bases, and 7 bases lay between the germline ends. From germline, CDR1 is MNHEY and CDR2 SMNVEV (reference sequence).